This is a list of T cell receptor beta chains from one sample in a study of regulatory T cells in long-lasting Graves disease. TCRdb re-analysed the multiplex PCR reads in MiXCR, keeping a single row per CDR3 protein. The repertoire has approximately 350,000 distinct CDR3 sequences, roughly 24% of them found once; the top ten carry around 30%. Here the sequenced sample was peripheral blood mononuclear cells (PBMCs), taken when the disease was refractory, from a patient treated with antithyroid drugs. The receptor set was obtained from a woman aged 40 to 49 with Graves disease. Both conserved end residues are part of each CDR3. D genes are given only for firm matches. Where a row states a size, it is once, few, many or the class of an expanded clone; other rows omit it.

j_gene: TRBJ1-1; d_gene: -; v_gene: TRBV27; abundance: -; CDR3nt: TGTGCCAGCAGTGCCAGGGTGCGTGACACTGAAGCTTTCTTT; CDR3aa: CASSARVRDTEAFF
j_gene: TRBJ2-4; d_gene: TRBD1; v_gene: TRBV5-1; abundance: few; CDR3nt: TGCGCCAGCAGCTTGGCCCCCCAGGGGGCAACCAAAAACATTCAGTACTTC; CDR3aa: CASSLAPQGATKNIQYF
j_gene: TRBJ1-5; d_gene: TRBD1; v_gene: TRBV28; abundance: many; CDR3nt: TGTGCCAGCAGTGCCGGGACAGGGTTACAGCCCCAGCATTTT; CDR3aa: CASSAGTGLQPQHF
j_gene: TRBJ1-5; d_gene: -; v_gene: TRBV28; abundance: -; CDR3nt: TGTGCCAGTGAGGTGGGACATACGTCCAATCAGCCCCAGCATTTT; CDR3aa: CASEVGHTSNQPQHF
j_gene: TRBJ1-2; d_gene: -; v_gene: TRBV6-5; abundance: -; CDR3nt: TGTGCCAGCAGTTACACCAGGGGCGGCTACACCTTC; CDR3aa: CASSYTRGGYTF
j_gene: TRBJ1-6; d_gene: -; v_gene: TRBV7-8; abundance: -; CDR3nt: TGTGCCAGCAGCTTGGGGTTATATTCACCCCTCCACTTT; CDR3aa: CASSLGLYSPLHF
j_gene: TRBJ1-5; d_gene: TRBD1; v_gene: TRBV2; abundance: many; CDR3nt: TGTGCCAGCAGGGGGACAGGGACTAGGAGCAATCAGCCCCAGCATTTT; CDR3aa: CASRGTGTRSNQPQHF
j_gene: TRBJ2-1; d_gene: TRBD2; v_gene: TRBV6-1; abundance: many; CDR3nt: TGTGCCAGCAGGAAGGGGGCTAGCGGGAGTCTGAATGAGCAGTTCTTC; CDR3aa: CASRKGASGSLNEQFF
j_gene: TRBJ2-6; d_gene: -; v_gene: TRBV6-4; abundance: -; CDR3nt: TGTGCCAGCAGTCCCAGGGCGAGCTCTGGGGCCAACGTCCTGACTTTC; CDR3aa: CASSPRASSGANVLTF
j_gene: TRBJ2-5; d_gene: TRBD1; v_gene: TRBV20-1; abundance: -; CDR3nt: TGCAGTGCCGGGGACAGGGGGTATGAAGAGACCCAGTACTTC; CDR3aa: CSAGDRGYEETQYF
j_gene: TRBJ2-7; d_gene: -; v_gene: TRBV27; abundance: -; CDR3nt: TGTGCCAGCACCCCAACAGGGTGGGGCGAGCAGTACTTC; CDR3aa: CASTPTGWGEQYF
j_gene: TRBJ1-1; d_gene: -; v_gene: TRBV29-1; abundance: few; CDR3nt: TGCAGCGTTGAAGACCCGACGGAGAACACTGAAGCTTTCTTT; CDR3aa: CSVEDPTENTEAFF
j_gene: TRBJ2-7; d_gene: -; v_gene: TRBV14; abundance: -; CDR3nt: TGTGCCAGCAGCCGGATCAGGGGTCTCCACGAGCAGTACTTC; CDR3aa: CASSRIRGLHEQYF
j_gene: TRBJ2-2; d_gene: -; v_gene: TRBV11-2; abundance: few; CDR3nt: TGTGCCAGCAGCCCTCAGGGCCCGGACACCGGGGAGCTGTTTTTT; CDR3aa: CASSPQGPDTGELFF
j_gene: TRBJ2-6; d_gene: -; v_gene: TRBV28; abundance: many; CDR3nt: TGTGCCAGCAGTCTACAAACTGGGGCCAACGTCCTGACTTTC; CDR3aa: CASSLQTGANVLTF
j_gene: TRBJ2-4; d_gene: -; v_gene: TRBV28; abundance: many; CDR3nt: TGTGCCAGCAGTCCGGGGCGGGTTCTTAGGGCCAAAAACATTCAGTACTTC; CDR3aa: CASSPGRVLRAKNIQYF
j_gene: TRBJ2-2; d_gene: -; v_gene: TRBV11-3; abundance: -; CDR3nt: TGTGCCAGCAGCCCGAACACCCGCGAGGGGATTCCCGGGGAGCTGTTTTTT; CDR3aa: CASSPNTREGIPGELFF
j_gene: TRBJ2-7; d_gene: TRBD2; v_gene: TRBV19; abundance: -; CDR3nt: TGTGCCAGTAGTATAGAGGTGACTAGCGGAATTTCCTACGAGCAGTACTTC; CDR3aa: CASSIEVTSGISYEQYF
j_gene: TRBJ2-1; d_gene: -; v_gene: TRBV11-2; abundance: -; CDR3nt: TGTGCCAGCAGCTTAGATCCTCGTGGGGCGTACAATGAGCAGTTCTTC; CDR3aa: CASSLDPRGAYNEQFF
j_gene: TRBJ1-1; d_gene: -; v_gene: TRBV5-1; abundance: few; CDR3nt: TGCGCCAGCAGCCCGGATGACGGGAACACTGAAGCTTTCTTT; CDR3aa: CASSPDDGNTEAFF
j_gene: TRBJ2-7; d_gene: -; v_gene: TRBV5-6; abundance: -; CDR3nt: TGTGCCAGCAGCGAAAGGGTTCGCGGGTACTCCTACGAGCAGTACTTC; CDR3aa: CASSERVRGYSYEQYF
j_gene: TRBJ2-2; d_gene: TRBD1; v_gene: TRBV6-2/TRBV6-3; abundance: -; CDR3nt: TGTGCCAGCAGTGGACCGGGACAGAGGGGATATTACTACCCCGGGGAGCTGTTTTTT; CDR3aa: CASSGPGQRGYYYPGELFF
j_gene: TRBJ2-1; d_gene: -; v_gene: TRBV9; abundance: once; CDR3nt: TGTGCCAGCAGCGTACCAGGAGCCAGCAATGAGCAGTTCTTC; CDR3aa: CASSVPGASNEQFF
j_gene: TRBJ2-6; d_gene: TRBD2; v_gene: TRBV5-1; abundance: few; CDR3nt: TGCGCCAGCAGCTTGGGTGAAACTAGCGGGAGCCAATACTCTGGGGCCAACGTCCTGACTTTC; CDR3aa: CASSLGETSGSQYSGANVLTF
j_gene: TRBJ2-7; d_gene: -; v_gene: TRBV7-9; abundance: few; CDR3nt: TGTGCCAGCAGCTTACGGGAATCCTACGAGCAGTACTTC; CDR3aa: CASSLRESYEQYF
j_gene: TRBJ2-1; d_gene: TRBD2; v_gene: TRBV12-3/TRBV12-4; abundance: -; CDR3nt: TGTGCCATCCAACTAGCGGGAGCGTACAATGAGCAGTTCTTC; CDR3aa: CAIQLAGAYNEQFF
j_gene: TRBJ2-7; d_gene: TRBD2; v_gene: TRBV7-2; abundance: -; CDR3nt: TGTGCCAGCAGCTTTGTGGGAGGGCCTACCTACGAGCAGTACTTC; CDR3aa: CASSFVGGPTYEQYF
j_gene: TRBJ2-7; d_gene: -; v_gene: TRBV29-1; abundance: few; CDR3nt: TGCAGCGTTGAATCCAATTCCTACGAGCAGTACTTC; CDR3aa: CSVESNSYEQYF
j_gene: TRBJ2-2; d_gene: -; v_gene: TRBV5-1; abundance: -; CDR3nt: TGCGCCAGCAGCTTGGTGACCAAGCACCTGACAGGCGGGGAGCTGTTTTTT; CDR3aa: CASSLVTKHLTGGELFF
j_gene: TRBJ2-1; d_gene: -; v_gene: TRBV29-1; abundance: many; CDR3nt: TGCAGCGTCGGGAGAACCAGTGAGCAGTTCTTC; CDR3aa: CSVGRTSEQFF
j_gene: TRBJ2-2; d_gene: -; v_gene: TRBV15; abundance: many; CDR3nt: TGTGCCACCAGCAGAGACAGATTGAACACCGGGGAGCTGTTTTTT; CDR3aa: CATSRDRLNTGELFF
j_gene: TRBJ1-2; d_gene: TRBD1; v_gene: TRBV27; abundance: many; CDR3nt: TGTGCCAGCAGTTTCTCAGGGGGCTACTATGGCTACACCTTC; CDR3aa: CASSFSGGYYGYTF
j_gene: TRBJ2-7; d_gene: TRBD1; v_gene: TRBV6-5; abundance: -; CDR3nt: TGTGCCATCGGTTACAGGGGGCAGTCATCCTACGAGCAGTACTTC; CDR3aa: CAIGYRGQSSYEQYF
j_gene: TRBJ2-2; d_gene: TRBD2; v_gene: TRBV2; abundance: few; CDR3nt: TGTGCCAGCAGCATAAGACTAGCGGGAGGGCCCGGGGAGCTGTTTTTT; CDR3aa: CASSIRLAGGPGELFF
j_gene: TRBJ2-5; d_gene: TRBD2; v_gene: TRBV3-1; abundance: few; CDR3nt: TGTGCCAGCAGCCAAGTCTTTAGCGGGGGGGTTTCGGCCCAGTACTTC; CDR3aa: CASSQVFSGGVSAQYF
j_gene: TRBJ1-1; d_gene: TRBD1; v_gene: TRBV6-9; abundance: -; CDR3nt: TGTGCCAGCAGTTACCGGGACAGGGTTTGGAGTGGGAACACTGAAGCTTTCTTT; CDR3aa: CASSYRDRVWSGNTEAFF
j_gene: TRBJ2-2; d_gene: -; v_gene: TRBV19; abundance: -; CDR3nt: TGTGCCAGTACCCCCAAGATGGGGCAGGGGCCCACCGGGGAGCTGTTTTTT; CDR3aa: CASTPKMGQGPTGELFF
j_gene: TRBJ2-7; d_gene: -; v_gene: TRBV9; abundance: few; CDR3nt: TGTGCCAGCAGCCCACCTTCGCGGGGCCCATCCTACGAGCAGTACTTC; CDR3aa: CASSPPSRGPSYEQYF
j_gene: TRBJ2-5; d_gene: TRBD1; v_gene: TRBV9; abundance: -; CDR3nt: TGTGCCAGCAGCGTACAGGGGGCGGTTGAGACCCAGTACTTC; CDR3aa: CASSVQGAVETQYF
j_gene: TRBJ2-5; d_gene: -; v_gene: TRBV20-1; abundance: -; CDR3nt: TGCAGTGCTAGGGGGGCATATACGGGAGCGGGAGAGACCCAGTACTTC; CDR3aa: CSARGAYTGAGETQYF
j_gene: TRBJ2-1; d_gene: -; v_gene: TRBV28; abundance: few; CDR3nt: TGTGCCAGCAGTTTAAGGGGGACGGAACTAGGTGAGCAGTTCTTC; CDR3aa: CASSLRGTELGEQFF
j_gene: TRBJ2-5; d_gene: TRBD2; v_gene: TRBV15; abundance: many; CDR3nt: TGTGCCACCAGCAGAGTCGGGACACAAACTAGCGGGATGTACCAAGAGACCCAGTACTTC; CDR3aa: CATSRVGTQTSGMYQETQYF
j_gene: TRBJ1-4; d_gene: -; v_gene: TRBV20-1; abundance: many; CDR3nt: TGCAGTGCTAGAGTGAGACAGTTTTTT; CDR3aa: CSARVRQFF
j_gene: TRBJ2-2; d_gene: TRBD1; v_gene: TRBV6-2/TRBV6-3; abundance: once; CDR3nt: TGTGCCAGCAGCCGTGGACAGGCAAACACCGGGGAGCTGTTTTTT; CDR3aa: CASSRGQANTGELFF
j_gene: TRBJ2-1; d_gene: -; v_gene: TRBV2; abundance: -; CDR3nt: TGTGCCAGCAGTGAATCAGGGACCTACAATGAGCAGTTCTTC; CDR3aa: CASSESGTYNEQFF
j_gene: TRBJ1-2; d_gene: TRBD1; v_gene: TRBV10-3; abundance: many; CDR3nt: TGTGCCATCAGTGCCGGCAGGGGGCGAGATGGCTACACCTTC; CDR3aa: CAISAGRGRDGYTF
j_gene: TRBJ2-2; d_gene: TRBD2; v_gene: TRBV27; abundance: few; CDR3nt: TGTGCCAGCAGTTGGGACGGACGACCCGGGACTAGGCGCACCGGGGAGCTGTTTTTT; CDR3aa: CASSWDGRPGTRRTGELFF
j_gene: TRBJ2-7; d_gene: TRBD2; v_gene: TRBV4-2; abundance: -; CDR3nt: TGTGCCAGCAGCCAAGTTCCTCGCGGGAGACGCGAGCAGTACTTC; CDR3aa: CASSQVPRGRREQYF
j_gene: TRBJ1-2; d_gene: -; v_gene: TRBV29-1; abundance: -; CDR3nt: TGCAGCGTTGAAGGGGGCTACACCTTC; CDR3aa: CSVEGGYTF